These 14 T cell receptor beta chains came from one sample sequenced in a study of early T cells in non-severe SARS-CoV-2 infection. Each CDR3 protein is one row after TCRdb ran MiXCR on the 5' RACE reads. The sample holds fewer than 30,000 distinct CDR3 sequences, 5% to 6.5% seen once. This specimen was whole blood, taken at baseline. The receptors shown here come from an adult who was a healthcare worker with PCR-confirmed SARS-CoV-2 infection or an uninfected control (not recorded which).

This chain joins TRBV2 and TRBJ1-6; D remains unclear. Trimming removed 1 base at V and 10 bases at J, with 17 bases between. Germline V CDR1 and CDR2: SNHLY, FYNNEI. This CDR3 spans 16 amino acids. CDR3 residues: CASSEVGIEPQSPLHF. The DNA for the CDR3 is TGTGCCAGCAGTGAAGTTGGTATAGAGCCTCAATCACCCCTCCACTTT.

J is TRBJ2-5 and V is TRBV10-3; 8 bases line up with TRBD1. Germline trimming cut 6 bases from V and 2 bases from J; bases unmatched to any gene: 8. Germline V lookup: CDR1 ENHRY, CDR2 SYGVKD. The CDR3 runs to 15 residues. The CDR3 is CAIRLGQGRQETQYF. DNA for the CDR3: TGTGCCATCAGATTAGGACAGGGACGGCAAGAGACCCAGTACTTC.

This clonotype was observed many times. V gene TRBV12-3 or TRBV12-4 combines with J gene TRBJ2-1; tentative D call: TRBD1 (5 bases). The CDR3 covers 12 residues. V was clipped by 3 bases and J by 8 bases, with 8 bases between them. The CDR3 DNA is TGTGCCAGCAGTTTGGGGCGGTATGAGCAGTTCTTC. Translated, it gives CASSLGRYEQFF.

This clonotype was found many times. This rearrangement joins TRBV2 to TRBJ1-5; D gene uncertain. V lost 7 bases and J lost 4, with 11 bases in between. CDR3 size: 13 residues. Germline V CDR1 and CDR2: SNHLY, FYNNEI. For the CDR3, the DNA is TGTGCCAGCAAGAGGGCTGAGAATCAGCCCCAGCATTTT. Its protein is CASKRAENQPQHF.

The rearrangement joins TRBV6-6 to TRBJ1-6; D possibly corresponds to TRBD1 (6 bases). This CDR3 comprises 15 residues. Germline assignment: CDR1 MNHNY and CDR2 SVGAGI (reference sequence). The V end lost 5 bases, the J end lost 9 bases, and 17 bases lay between the germline ends. The CDR3 spells CASSEQTGGVSPLHF. The CDR3 DNA is TGTGCCAGCAGTGAACAGACAGGAGGGGTTTCACCCCTCCACTTT.

This clonotype was found many times. CDR3 nucleotides: TGTGCCAGCAGCTCGATAGTGAAACAACCCTACGAGCAGTACTTC. As protein: CASSSIVKQPYEQYF. The chain carries TRBV11-2 and TRBJ2-7; the D is unclear. Trimming removed 4 bases from V and 2 bases from J, with 15 bases in between. The CDR3 runs 15 residues. Germline V gene lookup returns CDR1 SGHAT and CDR2 FQNNGV. The whole variable domain, filled in from reference TRBV11-2 and TRBJ2-7, reads EAGVAQSPRYKIIEKRQSVAFWCNPISGHATLYWYQQILGQGPKLLIQFQNNGVVDDSQLPKDRFSAERLKGVDSTLKIQPAKLEDSAVYLCASSSIVKQPYEQYFGPGTRLTVT.

This clonotype was detected ten times or more. J is TRBJ2-2 and V is TRBV19, with 10 bases identical to TRBD2. The V gene's germline CDR1 is LNHDA and CDR2 SQIVND (reference sequence). V lost 7 bases to trimming and J lost 8 bases; unmatched junction nucleotides: 7. The CDR3 is made up of 14 amino acids. This chain's CDR3 is CASTTSGTPGELFF. The CDR3 region has the DNA TGTGCCAGTACTACTAGCGGGACGCCGGGGGAGCTGTTTTTT. Using reference TRBV19 and TRBJ2-2 for the parts outside the CDR3, the full variable domain is DGGITQSPKYLFRKEGQNVTLSCEQNLNHDAMYWYRQDPGQGLRLIYYSQIVNDFQKGDIAEGYSVSREKKESFPLTVTSAQKNPTAFYLCASTTSGTPGELFFGEGSRLTVL.

This clonotype appeared a few times. This sequence joins TRBV7-3 and TRBJ2-1; D is possibly TRBD2 (6 bases). The germline CDR1 and CDR2 sequences are SGHTA and FQGTGA. The CDR3 has 12 amino acids. Trimming removed 1 base at V and 8 bases at J, with 6 bases between. The CDR3 bases are TGTGCCAGCAGCTTAAGGGGGGATGAGCAGTTCTTC. This translates into CASSLRGDEQFF.

This clonotype was counted at least ten times. This chain links TRBV7-9 with TRBJ2-7; maybe TRBD1 (6 bases). The germline CDR1 and CDR2 sequences are SEHNR and FQNEAQ (reference sequence). This CDR3 region has 17 residues. With 3 bases removed from V and 1 base from J, the gap between germline ends came to 19 bases. The CDR3 nucleotides read TGTGCCAGCAGCTTTGGAGGAGTGACAGGAGAGTCCTACGAGCAGTACTTC. It encodes CASSFGGVTGESYEQYF.

Ten or more counts support this clonotype. The chain combines TRBV10-3 with TRBJ1-2, with D perhaps matching TRBD1 (6 bases). The CDR3 sequence is 15 residues long. CDR1 and CDR2 (germline): ENHRY, SYGVKD. V dropped 0 bases and J dropped 8 bases, with 16 bases sitting between them. In DNA form, the CDR3 reads TGTGCCATCAGTGAGTCCCGGTTACAGGGCGGGGGCTACACCTTC. This codes for CAISESRLQGGGYTF.

This clonotype was counted a few times. This chain connects TRBV2 to TRBJ2-7; 12 positions agree with TRBD1. The germline CDR1 and CDR2 sequences are SNHLY and FYNNEI. Losses at the gene ends were 7 bases for V and 6 bases for J; bases not matched to a gene: 4. The CDR3 sequence is 13 residues long. The CDR3 coding sequence is TGTGCCAGCATGGGACAGGGGGCGCGCGAGCAGTACTTC. It encodes CASMGQGAREQYF.

This clonotype occurred a few times. The chain uses TRBV5-1 and TRBJ2-3, with 8 bases matching TRBD1. The V gene end was trimmed by 1 base and the J gene end by 5 bases; junction bases not matched to a gene: 9. This CDR3 has 16 residues. Germline V lookup: CDR1 SGHRS, CDR2 YFSETQ. The CDR3 sequence is CASSLPTGTGEDTQYF. The DNA for the CDR3 is TGCGCCAGCAGCTTGCCCACAGGGACAGGCGAAGATACGCAGTATTTT.

This clonotype was counted ten times or more. One end of the junction fails to match germline, which may point to a read error. The rearrangement joins TRBV29-1 to TRBJ2-5; TRBD2 is a possible D gene (5 bases). The CDR3 is made up of 12 amino acids. CDR1 and CDR2 from the germline V gene are SQVTM and ANQGSEA. The CDR3 nucleotides are TGCAGCGTTGTGCCTAGAGGAGGTCGGGATAACTTC. This codes for CSVVPRGGRDNF.

This clonotype was picked up many times. The genes are TRBV2 and TRBJ2-3; D is perhaps TRBD1 (6 bases). Germline CDR1 is SNHLY and CDR2 is FYNNEI. Trimming stripped 4 bases from V and 6 bases from J, with 20 bases between. The CDR3 runs to 16 residues. The chain's CDR3 is CASSGPSGTSFDTQYF. CDR3 DNA: TGTGCCAGCAGTGGTCCCTCCGGGACATCGTTTGATACGCAGTATTTT. Full variable domain (outside the CDR3, taken from reference TRBV2 and TRBJ2-3): EPEVTQTPSHQVTQMGQEVILRCVPISNHLYFYWYRQILGQKVEFLVSFYNNEISEKSEIFDDQFSVERPDGSNFTLKIRSTKLEDSAMYFCASSGPSGTSFDTQYFGPGTRLTVL.